The entry below gives a single T cell receptor beta chain sequence along with its context. The antigen is unknown. The germline CDR1 and CDR2 sequences are SGHTA and FQGNSA. Trimming removed 2 bases at V and 1 base at J, with 13 bases between. The CDR3 covers 16 residues. Terminally differentiated effector memory CD45RA+ cells were excluded by CCR7 positive selection of CD45RO-negative cells. Sequencing used immunoSEQ multiplex PCR; TCRdb keeps in-frame clones, though not all of them. There are hundreds of thousands of clones in the sample; nearly 95% occur only once, and more than 20% lies in the top ten. These data come from a study of shared clonotypes between healthy human individuals. The overall study: The study used three CD4 naive, three CD4 memory, two CD8 naive and one CD8 memory plate per donor. General study results and limits: Estimated richness was generally greater in naive than memory subsets. It was observed that 4% to 6% of naive CD4 clonotypes were shared across several donors.

This clonotype was obtained from a man aged 25 to 40 in good health. Sequenced: naive CD8+ T cells sorted from blood. The chain joins TRBV7-2 to TRBJ2-3; D tentatively fits TRBD1 or TRBD2 (5 bases each). CDR3 sequence (DNA): TGTGCCAGCAGCTTACCTAGGGACCGGGGCACAGATACGCAGTATTTT. Protein: CASSLPRDRGTDTQYF.